This T cell receptor beta chain was identified in a study of T cells after yellow fever vaccination. Study-wide background: Fractions low in cell number were prepared with SMART-Seq v4 Ultra Low Input.

Points on this clonotype: Its antigen is currently unknown.

The CDR3 runs to 15 residues. V shed 3 bases, J shed 7 bases, and the junction held 8 bases outside the gene matches. Germline assignment: CDR1 SGHNT and CDR2 YENEEA. A universal primer site and UMIs were added as TCR cDNA was made by 5'RACE template switching. TCRdb reprocessed the 5' RACE reads via MiXCR and lists one record per CDR3 protein. The data hold 450,000 to 550,000 distinct CDR3 sequences, with around a fifth observed a single time. Points from the study as a whole: The study noted that FACS-sorted repertoires could contain abundant clonotypes contaminating from the bulk population. It was the secondary response that reached its peak faster, day 5 versus 15, but it was weaker.

The sequence was obtained from a man aged 18 to 29 who received the YFV17D yellow fever vaccine. Material: PBMCs, obtained roughly 23 days after the first yellow fever vaccination. The rearrangement uses TRBV11-3 and TRBJ2-1; 8 bases match TRBD2. The CDR3 coding sequence is TGTGCCAGCAGCTTCCGGGGGGGGGCGGAGAATGAGCAGTTCTTC. Encoded protein: CASSFRGGAENEQFF.